This T cell receptor (beta chain) is drawn from a study of T-cell memory formation after mild COVID-19. The ends lost 1 base at V and 2 bases at J; junction bases unmatched: 10. The CDR3 spans 17 residues. The germline gives CDR1 DFQATT, CDR2 SNEGSKA (reference sequence). There are a few counts of this clonotype. Antigen specificity is unknown. One entry per CDR3 protein, called by TCRdb with MiXCR from the 5' RACE reads. Here the sample spans roughly 280,000 distinct CDR3 sequences, around 8% being singletons. Study observations and caveats: Mainly in CM and EM were contracting CD4+ clones; CD8+ were in EMRA.

The clonotype was recovered from a man aged 18 to 35 who had mild COVID-19 (a few samples of this study predate the infection). Cell type and time point are not known. J is TRBJ2-1 and V is TRBV20-1; the match to TRBD2 covers 8 bases. Material for sequencing was PBMCs or a T cell subset sorted from them (not recorded which). Here the CDR3 DNA reads TGCAGTGCTAGAGCGCTAGCACGGGGGGGCGCCTACAATGAGCAGTTCTTC. Protein: CSARALARGGAYNEQFF.